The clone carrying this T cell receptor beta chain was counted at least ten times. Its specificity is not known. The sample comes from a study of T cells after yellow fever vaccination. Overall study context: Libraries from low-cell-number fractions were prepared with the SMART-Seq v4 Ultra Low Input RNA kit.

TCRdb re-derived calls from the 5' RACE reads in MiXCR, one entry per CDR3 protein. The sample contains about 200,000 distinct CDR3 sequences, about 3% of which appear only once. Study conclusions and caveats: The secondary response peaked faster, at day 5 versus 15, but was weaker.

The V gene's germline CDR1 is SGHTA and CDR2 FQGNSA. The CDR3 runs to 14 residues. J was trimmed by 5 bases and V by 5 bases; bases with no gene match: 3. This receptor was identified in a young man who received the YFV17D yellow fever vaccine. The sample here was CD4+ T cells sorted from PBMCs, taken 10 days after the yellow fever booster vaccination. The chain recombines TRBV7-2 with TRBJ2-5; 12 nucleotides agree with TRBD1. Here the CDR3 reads CASSRDRGRETQYF. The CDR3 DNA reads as TGTGCCAGCAGCCGGGACAGGGGGCGTGAGACCCAGTACTTC.